These 29 T cell receptor beta chains share one sample of origin, sequenced in a study of T cell responses to AZD1222 COVID-19 vaccine. Only in-frame clones appear in the TCRdb table, and some are missing; sequencing was by immunoSEQ multiplex PCR. Seen here are 110,000 to 150,000 clones, roughly 91% observed once, and the top ten hold approximately 9%. The material sequenced was peripheral blood, taken on day 0 of AZD1222 vaccination. The receptors derive from an adult in good health.

The chain has TRBV3-1 (or the pseudogene TRBV3-2) and TRBJ1-6; D remains unclear. From germline, CDR1 is LGHDT and CDR2 YNNKEL (reference sequence). V lost 7 bases and J 7 bases, leaving 8 bases between the germline ends. CDR3 length: 12 amino acids. Written as DNA, the CDR3 is TGTGCCAGCACCGAGAGAAATTCACCCCTCCACTTT. Protein sequence: CASTERNSPLHF.

The chain has TRBV12-3 or TRBV12-4 and TRBJ1-3; no firm D call. The germline V and J ends were trimmed by 3 bases and 2 bases, with 5 bases remaining between them. The CDR3 covers 13 residues. The CDR3 is CASSLGAGNTIYF. In DNA, the CDR3 is TGTGCCAGCAGTTTGGGTGCTGGAAACACCATATATTTT.

This clone was detected only once. V gene TRBV5-6 combines with J gene TRBJ2-2, with D uncertain. V lost 4 bases and J 1 base, leaving 5 bases between the germline ends. This CDR3 has 13 amino acids. Germline-derived CDR1 and CDR2 are SGHDT and YYEEEE. CDR3 amino acids: CASSTQNTGELFF. DNA of the CDR3: TGTGCCAGCAGCACACAGAACACCGGGGAGCTGTTTTTT.

This chain links TRBV2 with TRBJ2-3; weak D call: TRBD1 (6 bases). The CDR3 runs to 12 residues. Trimming stripped 11 bases from V and 6 bases from J, with 15 bases between. Germline V CDR1 and CDR2: SNHLY, FYNNEI. The CDR3 DNA is TGTGCCGGGGGCCTAGGGTGGGATACGCAGTATTTT. Encoded protein: CAGGLGWDTQYF.

The rearrangement links TRBV6-5 to TRBJ2-2; TRBD1 might be the D (6 bases). This CDR3 spans 15 amino acids. Trimming stripped 0 bases from V and 5 bases from J, with 10 bases between. Germline CDR1 is MNHEY and CDR2 is SVGAGI. The CDR3: CASSYSSGATGELFF. For the CDR3, the DNA is TGTGCCAGCAGTTACTCGTCAGGGGCGACCGGGGAGCTGTTTTTT.

The chain joins TRBV6-5 to TRBJ1-1, with D uncertain. V gave up 2 bases and J gave up 1 base, with 8 bases separating them. There are 14 residues in the CDR3. Germline loops: CDR1 MNHEY, CDR2 SVGAGI. CDR3 DNA sequence: TGTGCCAGCAGTTACCAGGAGGGGAACACTGAAGCTTTCTTT. Protein: CASSYQEGNTEAFF.

The rearrangement joins TRBV30 to TRBJ1-2, with D unclear. V lost 5 bases and J 2 bases, leaving 21 bases between the germline ends. The CDR3 totals 16 residues. CDR1 is GTSNPN, CDR2 SVGIG, per germline (reference sequence). The CDR3 sequence: CAWYGTNRLPNYGYTF. The CDR3 DNA is TGTGCCTGGTACGGCACGAATCGACTCCCAAACTATGGCTACACCTTC.

The chain joins TRBV2 to TRBJ1-2; no clear D. Germline loops: CDR1 SNHLY, CDR2 FYNNEI. CDR3 size: 11 residues. V shed 6 bases and J shed 4 bases, with 6 bases lying between them. CDR3 residues: CASRQSYGYTF. The CDR3 bases are TGTGCCAGCAGGCAGTCCTATGGCTACACCTTC.

The chain combines TRBV7-9 with TRBJ1-5, with no clear D. This CDR3 is 17 amino acids long. CDR1 is SEHNR, CDR2 FQNEAQ, per germline (reference sequence). Trimming shortened V by 5 bases and J by 6 bases, and 23 bases separated the two germline ends. In nucleotides, the CDR3 is TGTGCCAGCAGCCCAAGCACCCTCAGGTCCCCCCGTCAGCCCCAGCATTTT. Its protein is CASSPSTLRSPRQPQHF.

The CDR3 sequence is CASSIIGSGTGAFF. Written as DNA, the CDR3 is TGTGCCAGTAGTATAATTGGGTCGGGGACTGGTGCTTTCTTT. V gene TRBV19 combines with J gene TRBJ1-1; possible D gene TRBD1, 5 bases. The germline CDR1 and CDR2 sequences are LNHDA and SQIVND (reference sequence). This CDR3 has 14 amino acids. Between the trimmed V and J ends, which lost 2 bases and 11 bases, there was a span of 18 bases.

The chain combines TRBV5-1 with TRBJ2-1, with TRBD1 matching 8 bases. The CDR3 runs to 15 residues. V was clipped by 5 bases and J by 13 bases; unmatched bases: 17. Per germline, CDR1 SGHRS and CDR2 YFSETQ. CDR3 sequence (DNA): TGCGCCAGCAGAAACTGGACAGGGTTGAAATTTGGTCAGTTCTTC. Amino acid sequence: CASRNWTGLKFGQFF.

This CDR3 reads CASSFGGALGYTF. Here the CDR3 DNA reads TGTGCCAGCAGTTTCGGGGGGGCGCTTGGCTACACCTTC. The chain couples TRBV28 to TRBJ1-2; maybe TRBD1 (6 bases). Germline V lookup: CDR1 MDHEN, CDR2 SYDVKM. The CDR3 length is 13 residues. V lost 3 bases to trimming and J lost 7 bases, with 12 bases between them.

The chain couples TRBV6-5 to TRBJ1-1, with D maybe TRBD1 (5 bases). The germline V gene has CDR1 MNHEY and CDR2 SVGAGI. Trimming cost V 7 bases and J 0 bases, with 9 bases left between them. The CDR3 runs to 13 residues. The CDR3 coding sequence is TGTGCCAGCAATAAGGACATGAACACTGAAGCTTTCTTT. It encodes CASNKDMNTEAFF.

The rearrangement uses TRBV5-6 and TRBJ2-7; D is uncertain. The germline V gene has CDR1 SGHDT and CDR2 YYEEEE. V dropped 9 bases and J dropped 6 bases, with 10 bases sitting between them. CDR3 length equals 10 residues. CDR3 protein: CATNPCEQYF. CDR3 sequence (DNA): TGTGCCACCAACCCTTGCGAGCAGTACTTC.

This chain links TRBV7-2 with TRBJ2-3; 14 nucleotides line up with TRBD2. V was clipped by 2 bases and J by 4 bases; unmatched bases: 11. Germline assignment: CDR1 SGHTA and CDR2 FQGNSA. The CDR3 totals 19 residues. CDR3 DNA: TGTGCCAGCAGCTTACACGGTCCAGGACTAGCGGGGGGACCAGATACGCAGTATTTT. This translates into CASSLHGPGLAGGPDTQYF.

The rearrangement links TRBV6-1 to TRBJ1-1; D gene ambiguous. The germline V gene has CDR1 MNHNS and CDR2 SASEGT. The CDR3 runs to 12 residues. Trimming removed 1 base at V and 4 bases at J, with 4 bases between. The CDR3 nucleotides read TGTGCCAGCAGTGAAGTCGCCACTGAAGCTTTCTTT. Protein product: CASSEVATEAFF.

The chain recombines TRBV5-4 with TRBJ2-7; tentatively, D is TRBD1 (5 bases). CDR1 and CDR2 from the germline V gene are SGHNT and YYREEE (reference sequence). The CDR3 has 14 amino acids. V lost 2 bases to trimming and J lost 3 bases, with 12 bases between them. The CDR3 DNA follows: TGTGCCAGCAGCTTCGGCGACAGTAACTACGAGCAGTACTTC. This codes for CASSFGDSNYEQYF.

This clone is a singleton in its sample. The chain joins TRBV12-3 or TRBV12-4 to TRBJ2-3; 7 bases match TRBD2. The J segment lost 11 bases and the V segment lost 1 base, leaving 6 bases of the junction unmatched. The CDR3 loop spans 13 amino acids. The CDR3 loop is CASSLGGGAVQYF. The CDR3 nucleotides read TGTGCCAGCAGTTTAGGGGGGGGTGCGGTGCAGTATTTT.

This chain joins TRBV6-5 and TRBJ1-5; possibly TRBD1 for D (5 bases). Germline assignment: CDR1 MNHEY and CDR2 SVGAGI. CDR3 length: 14 residues. The ends were cut back, 5 bases at V and 9 bases at J, with 17 bases in the middle. CDR3 sequence (DNA): TGTGCCAGCAGTAATATCCGGGACCTCGGGCCCCAGCATTTT. As protein: CASSNIRDLGPQHF.

This clone was seen once. The gene calls are TRBV2 and TRBJ2-1; 11 bases are a match to TRBD2. The CDR3 is 14 amino acids. CDR1 SNHLY and CDR2 FYNNEI come from the germline V gene. Trimming removed 7 bases from V and 7 bases from J; junction bases left unmatched: 6. The chain's CDR3 is CASTLRLAGNEQFF. CDR3 bases: TGTGCCAGCACTCTCCGACTAGCGGGGAATGAGCAGTTCTTC.

The rearrangement joins TRBV19 to TRBJ2-5; D perhaps matches TRBD1 (5 bases). CDR1 is LNHDA and CDR2 is SQIVND in the germline V gene (reference sequence). The CDR3 loop spans 14 amino acids. The V end was cut by 4 bases, the J end by 3 bases, with 12 bases between. CDR3: CASSNQGLEETQYF. The CDR3, as DNA: TGTGCCAGTAGTAACCAGGGTTTAGAAGAGACCCAGTACTTC.

The J gene is TRBJ2-1, the V gene TRBV27, with 15 bases matching TRBD2. The CDR3 consists of 19 residues. Germline CDR1 reads MNHEY; CDR2 reads SMNVEV (reference sequence). Trimming removed 3 bases from V and 6 bases from J; junction bases left unmatched: 12. CDR3 DNA: TGTGCCAGCAGTTTCCGGACTAGCGGGGGGGCCAATTCCCCCAATGAGCAGTTCTTC. Translating gives CASSFRTSGGANSPNEQFF.

This clone was detected only once. The chain is built from TRBV14 and TRBJ2-3; 8 positions match TRBD1. Trimming at V came to 3 bases and at J to 11 bases, leaving 4 bases not matched to a gene. In germline, CDR1 is SGHDN, CDR2 FVKESK. The CDR3 loop spans 12 amino acids. CDR3: CASSQAGTGQYF. Written as DNA, the CDR3 is TGTGCCAGCAGCCAGGCCGGGACAGGGCAGTATTTT.

The chain uses TRBV28 and TRBJ2-1, with D possibly being TRBD1 (5 bases). The CDR3 covers 14 residues. The V and J ends lost 1 base and 2 bases respectively, with 6 bases between them. The germline CDR1 and CDR2 sequences are MDHEN and SYDVKM. CDR3 residues: CASSLSGTYNEQFF. CDR3 bases: TGTGCCAGCAGTTTATCAGGGACCTACAATGAGCAGTTCTTC.

With respect to this clone: Its ends do not fully match the called genes, so a read error is possible. The chain recombines TRBV24-1 with TRBJ1-1; 9 bases agree with TRBD1. The CDR3 is 15 amino acids. Germline lookup yields CDR1 KGHDR and CDR2 SFDVKD. The CDR3 spells CATSDARQGDTETFF. The CDR3 DNA is TGTGCCACCAGTGATGCTCGACAGGGGGACACTGAAACTTTCTTT.

The V and J genes are TRBV7-8 and TRBJ2-5; 9 positions agree with TRBD2. Germline assignment: CDR1 SGHVS and CDR2 FQNEAQ. CDR3 length: 16 residues. Germline trimming cut 2 bases from V and 0 bases from J; bases unmatched to any gene: 4. CDR3 loop: CASSLLAGGYQETQYF. The CDR3, as DNA: TGTGCCAGCAGCTTATTGGCGGGGGGGTACCAAGAGACCCAGTACTTC.

On this clone: This sample also contains other DNA sequences that code for the same CDR3. This chain links TRBV4-1 with TRBJ1-5; D unresolved. The germline gives CDR1 MGHRA, CDR2 YSYEKL. This CDR3 has 15 amino acids. V lost 1 base, J lost 1 base, and 8 bases lay in between. The CDR3 reads CASSQVAGSNQPQHF. The DNA of the CDR3 is TGCGCCAGCAGCCAAGTGGCTGGAAGCAATCAGCCCCAGCATTTT.

This clone has only one observation. The chain is built from TRBV7-2 and TRBJ1-1; weak D call: TRBD1 (5 bases). There are 15 residues in the CDR3. In germline, CDR1 is SGHTA, CDR2 FQGNSA. V gave up 5 bases and J gave up 4 bases, with 17 bases separating them. The CDR3 here is CASSPQGGSGTEAFF. The CDR3 bases are TGTGCCAGCAGCCCCCAGGGAGGGTCAGGCACTGAAGCTTTCTTT.

J is TRBJ1-1 and V is TRBV7-6, with TRBD1 as a possible D gene (6 bases). The germline V and J ends were trimmed by 5 bases and 3 bases, with 19 bases remaining between them. CDR1 and CDR2 (germline): SGHVS, FNYEAQ. CDR3 length: 16 residues. The CDR3 DNA reads TGTGCCAGCAGCCAAGCGGACACAGGGCTGGACACTGAAGCTTTCTTT. Its protein is CASSQADTGLDTEAFF.